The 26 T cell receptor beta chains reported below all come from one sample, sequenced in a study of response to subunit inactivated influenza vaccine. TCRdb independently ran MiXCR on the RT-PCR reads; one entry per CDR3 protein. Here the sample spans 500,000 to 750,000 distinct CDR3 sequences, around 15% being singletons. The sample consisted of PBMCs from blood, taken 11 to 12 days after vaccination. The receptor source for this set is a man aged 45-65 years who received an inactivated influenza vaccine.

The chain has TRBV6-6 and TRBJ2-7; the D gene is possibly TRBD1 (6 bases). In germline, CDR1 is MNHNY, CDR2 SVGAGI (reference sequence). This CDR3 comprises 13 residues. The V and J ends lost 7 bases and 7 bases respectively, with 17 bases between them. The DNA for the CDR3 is TGTGCCAGCACTGTATGGGCAGGGGATGAGCAGTACTTC. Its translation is CASTVWAGDEQYF.

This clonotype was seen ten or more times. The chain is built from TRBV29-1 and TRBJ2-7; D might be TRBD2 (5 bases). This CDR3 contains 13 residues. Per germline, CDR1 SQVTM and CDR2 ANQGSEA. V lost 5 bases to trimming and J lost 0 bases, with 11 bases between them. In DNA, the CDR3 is TGCAGCGTTCGGGATGGTCACTCCTACGAGCAGTACTTC. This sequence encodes CSVRDGHSYEQYF.

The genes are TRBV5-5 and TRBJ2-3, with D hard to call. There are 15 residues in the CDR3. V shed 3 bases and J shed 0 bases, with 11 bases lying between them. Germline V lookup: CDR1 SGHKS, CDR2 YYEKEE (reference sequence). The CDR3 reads CASSWNDPSTDTQYF. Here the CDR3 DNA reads TGTGCCAGCAGCTGGAATGACCCTAGCACAGATACGCAGTATTTT.

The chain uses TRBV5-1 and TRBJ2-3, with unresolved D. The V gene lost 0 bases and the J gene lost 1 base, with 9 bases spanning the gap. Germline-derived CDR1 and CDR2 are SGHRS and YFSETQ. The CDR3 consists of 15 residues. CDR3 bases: TGCGCCAGCAGCTTGGTCGGTCTGGGCACAGATACGCAGTATTTT. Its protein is CASSLVGLGTDTQYF.

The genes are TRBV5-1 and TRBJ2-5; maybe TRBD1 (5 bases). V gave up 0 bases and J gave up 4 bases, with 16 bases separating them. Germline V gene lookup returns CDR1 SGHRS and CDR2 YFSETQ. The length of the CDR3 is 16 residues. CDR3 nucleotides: TGCGCCAGCAGCTTGGATTCTCAGGGCCGAGGAGAGACCCAGTACTTC. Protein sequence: CASSLDSQGRGETQYF.

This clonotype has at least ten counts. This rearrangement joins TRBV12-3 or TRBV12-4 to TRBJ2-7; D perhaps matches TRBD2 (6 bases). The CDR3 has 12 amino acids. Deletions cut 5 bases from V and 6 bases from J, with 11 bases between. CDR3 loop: CASSTSGGEQYF. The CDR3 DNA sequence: TGTGCCAGCAGTACATCCGGGGGCGAGCAGTACTTC.

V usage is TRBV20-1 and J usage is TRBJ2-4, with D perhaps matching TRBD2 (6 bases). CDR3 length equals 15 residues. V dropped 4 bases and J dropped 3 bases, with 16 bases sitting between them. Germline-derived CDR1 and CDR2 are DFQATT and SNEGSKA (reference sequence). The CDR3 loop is CSATSSSVGKNIQYF. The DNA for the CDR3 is TGCAGTGCTACCTCCTCTAGCGTGGGCAAAAACATTCAGTACTTC.

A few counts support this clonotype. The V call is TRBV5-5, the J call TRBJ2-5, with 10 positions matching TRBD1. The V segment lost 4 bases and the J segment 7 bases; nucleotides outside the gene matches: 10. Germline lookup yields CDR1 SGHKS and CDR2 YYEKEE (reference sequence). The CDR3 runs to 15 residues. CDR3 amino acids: CASSPTGTGALTQYF. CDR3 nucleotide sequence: TGTGCCAGCAGCCCGACCGGGACAGGGGCCCTGACCCAGTACTTC.

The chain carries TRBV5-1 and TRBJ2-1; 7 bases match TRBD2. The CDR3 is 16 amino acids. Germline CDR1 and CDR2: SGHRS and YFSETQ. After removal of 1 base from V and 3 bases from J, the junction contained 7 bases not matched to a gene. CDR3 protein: CASSLWAGEIYNEQFF. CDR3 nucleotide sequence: TGCGCCAGCAGCTTGTGGGCGGGAGAAATCTACAATGAGCAGTTCTTC.

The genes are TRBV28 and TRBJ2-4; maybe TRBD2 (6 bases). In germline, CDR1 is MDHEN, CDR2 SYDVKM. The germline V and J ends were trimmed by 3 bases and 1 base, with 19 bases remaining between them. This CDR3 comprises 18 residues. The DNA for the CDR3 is TGTGCCAGCAGTTTCGGGCTGGAGGGCGTACTGGCCAAAAACATTCAGTACTTC. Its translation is CASSFGLEGVLAKNIQYF.

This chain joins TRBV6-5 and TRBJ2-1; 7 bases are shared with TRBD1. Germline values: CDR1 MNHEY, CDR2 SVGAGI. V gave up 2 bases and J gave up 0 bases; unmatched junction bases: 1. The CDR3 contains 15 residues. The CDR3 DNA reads TGTGCCAGCAGTTACAGGGGGCACTCCTACAATGAGCAGTTCTTC. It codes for CASSYRGHSYNEQFF.

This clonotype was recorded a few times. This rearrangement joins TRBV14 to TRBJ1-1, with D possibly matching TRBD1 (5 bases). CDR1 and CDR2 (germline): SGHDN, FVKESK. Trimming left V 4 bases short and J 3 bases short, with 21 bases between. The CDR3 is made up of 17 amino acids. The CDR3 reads CASSPGVRGWYYTEAFF. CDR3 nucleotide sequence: TGTGCCAGCAGCCCGGGAGTTCGGGGCTGGTATTACACTGAAGCTTTCTTT.

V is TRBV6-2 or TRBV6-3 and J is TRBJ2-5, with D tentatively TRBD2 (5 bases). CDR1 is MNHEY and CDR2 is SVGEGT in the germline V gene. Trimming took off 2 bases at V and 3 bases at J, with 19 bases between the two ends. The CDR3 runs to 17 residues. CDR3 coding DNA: TGTGCCAGCAGTTACGCCTCTAGCCGAATAGTAAAAGAGACCCAGTACTTC. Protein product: CASSYASSRIVKETQYF.

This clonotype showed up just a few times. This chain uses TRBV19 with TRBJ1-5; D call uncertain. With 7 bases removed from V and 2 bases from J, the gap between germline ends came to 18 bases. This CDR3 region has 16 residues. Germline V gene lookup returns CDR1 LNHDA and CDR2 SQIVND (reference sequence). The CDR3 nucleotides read TGTGCCAGTAAAACTAGGCAAGGAGTTGGCAATCAGCCCCAGCATTTT. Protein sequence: CASKTRQGVGNQPQHF.

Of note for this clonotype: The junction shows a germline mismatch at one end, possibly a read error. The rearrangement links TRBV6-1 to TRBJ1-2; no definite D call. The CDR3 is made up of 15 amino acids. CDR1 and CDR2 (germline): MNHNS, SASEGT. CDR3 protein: CASSLRGNHLSLQAF. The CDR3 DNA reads TGTGCCAGCAGCCTCAGAGGCAACCACCTCTCGCTACAAGCCTTC.

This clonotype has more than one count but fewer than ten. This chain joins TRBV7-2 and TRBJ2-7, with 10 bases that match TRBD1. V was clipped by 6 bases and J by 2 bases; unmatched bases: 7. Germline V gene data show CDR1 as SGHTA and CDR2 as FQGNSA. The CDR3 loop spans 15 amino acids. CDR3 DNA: TGTGCCAGCAGTTTTACCGGGACAGGGGCCTACGAGCAGTACTTC. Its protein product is CASSFTGTGAYEQYF.

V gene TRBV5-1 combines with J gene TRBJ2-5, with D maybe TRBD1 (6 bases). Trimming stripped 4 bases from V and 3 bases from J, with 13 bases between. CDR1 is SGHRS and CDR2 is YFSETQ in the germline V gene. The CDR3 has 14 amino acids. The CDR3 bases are TGCGCCAGCAGCCAGGGACACCAGGAAGAGACCCAGTACTTC. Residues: CASSQGHQEETQYF.

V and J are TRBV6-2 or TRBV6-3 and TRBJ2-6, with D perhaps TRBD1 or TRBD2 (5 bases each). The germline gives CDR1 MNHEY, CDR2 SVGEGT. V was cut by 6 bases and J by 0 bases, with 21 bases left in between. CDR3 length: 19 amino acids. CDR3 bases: TGTGCCAGCAGATTCGATTCGGGACGCCCAAGCTCTGGGGCCAACGTCCTGACTTTC. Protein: CASRFDSGRPSSGANVLTF.

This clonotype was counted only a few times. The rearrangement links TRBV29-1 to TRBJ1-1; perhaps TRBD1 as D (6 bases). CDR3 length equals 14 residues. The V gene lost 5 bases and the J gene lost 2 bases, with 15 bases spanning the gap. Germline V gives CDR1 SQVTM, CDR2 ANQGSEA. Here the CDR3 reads CSVRPRGFNTEAFF. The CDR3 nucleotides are TGCAGCGTTCGACCCAGGGGTTTCAACACTGAAGCTTTCTTT.

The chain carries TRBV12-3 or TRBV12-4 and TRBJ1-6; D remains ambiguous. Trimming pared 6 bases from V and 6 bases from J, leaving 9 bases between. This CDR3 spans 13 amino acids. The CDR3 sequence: CASRGGINSPLHF. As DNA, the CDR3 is TGTGCCAGCAGGGGAGGGATTAATTCACCCCTCCACTTT.

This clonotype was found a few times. CDR3 coding DNA: TGTGCCAGCAGAGTATTCTCGTTGGCAGGGGTTAGCAATCAGCCCCAGCATTTT. Protein: CASRVFSLAGVSNQPQHF. The J gene is TRBJ1-5, the V gene TRBV6-1; TRBD1 is a possible D gene (6 bases). This CDR3 is built from 18 residues. Trimming took 6 bases from V and 0 from J, leaving 21 bases between them. CDR1 and CDR2 (germline): MNHNS, SASEGT.

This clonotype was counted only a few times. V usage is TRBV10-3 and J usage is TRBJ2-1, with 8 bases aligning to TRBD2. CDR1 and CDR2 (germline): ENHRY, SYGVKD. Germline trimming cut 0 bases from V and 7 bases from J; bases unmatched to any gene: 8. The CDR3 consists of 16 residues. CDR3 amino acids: CAISESGLGTQNEQFF. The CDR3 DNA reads TGTGCCATCAGTGAGTCGGGACTAGGAACTCAAAATGAGCAGTTCTTC.

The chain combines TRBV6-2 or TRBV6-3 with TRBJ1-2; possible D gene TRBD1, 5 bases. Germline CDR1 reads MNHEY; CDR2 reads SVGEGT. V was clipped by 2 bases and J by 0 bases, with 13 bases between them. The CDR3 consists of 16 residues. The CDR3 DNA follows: TGTGCCAGCAGTTACGGGGCAGGGACTACTAACTATGGCTACACCTTC. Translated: CASSYGAGTTNYGYTF.

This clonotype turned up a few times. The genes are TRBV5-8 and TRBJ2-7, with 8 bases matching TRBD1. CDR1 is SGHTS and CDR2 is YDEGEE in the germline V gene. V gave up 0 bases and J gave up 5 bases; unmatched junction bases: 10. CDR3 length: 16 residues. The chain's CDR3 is CASSLEQWTGLNEQYF. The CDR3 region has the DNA TGTGCCAGCAGCTTGGAACAATGGACAGGGCTTAACGAGCAGTACTTC.

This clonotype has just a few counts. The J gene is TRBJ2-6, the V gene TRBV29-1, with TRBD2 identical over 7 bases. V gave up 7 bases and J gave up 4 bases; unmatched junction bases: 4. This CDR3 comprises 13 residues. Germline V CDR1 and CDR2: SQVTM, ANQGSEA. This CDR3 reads CSATAGGANVLTF. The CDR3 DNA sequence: TGCAGCGCAACAGCGGGAGGGGCCAACGTCCTGACTTTC.

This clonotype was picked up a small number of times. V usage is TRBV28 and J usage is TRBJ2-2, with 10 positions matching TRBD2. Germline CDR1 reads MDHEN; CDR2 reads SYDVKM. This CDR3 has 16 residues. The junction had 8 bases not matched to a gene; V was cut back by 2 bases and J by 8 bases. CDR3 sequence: CASSLGLAGVLGELFF. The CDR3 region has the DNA TGTGCCAGCAGTTTAGGCCTAGCGGGAGTTCTTGGGGAGCTGTTTTTT.